Below are 8 T cell receptor beta chains sequenced from a single sample in a study of regulatory T cells in long-lasting Graves disease. Sample time point: newly diagnosed GD, antithyroid drugs for less than 3 months. TCR sequences were obtained from RNA taken from PBMCs. For TCR beta, libraries came from iRepertoire HTBI primers and Arm-PCR of CDR3 regions. TCRdb processed the multiplex PCR reads anew with MiXCR; each CDR3 protein has one entry. The sample has 440,000 or so distinct CDR3 sequences; just under 15% are singletons. The same sample was also used in a study of T cells in Graves' hyperthyroidism and ophthalmopathy.

The sample consisted of peripheral blood mononuclear cells (PBMCs), taken at new diagnosis, from a patient treated with antithyroid drugs. Every receptor here comes from a woman in her 30s with Graves disease.

CDR3: CASSTVGPENIQYF. The CDR3 coding sequence is TGTGCCAGCAGTACAGTGGGACCCGAAAACATTCAGTACTTC. This chain joins TRBV27 and TRBJ2-4, with D perhaps TRBD1 or TRBD2 (5 bases each). From germline, CDR1 is MNHEY and CDR2 SMNVEV (reference sequence). The CDR3 is 14 amino acids. The germline V and J ends were trimmed by 5 bases and 5 bases, with 13 bases remaining between them.

The table lists this clonotype with many counts. The V call is TRBV2, the J call TRBJ1-2; 7 bases agree with TRBD1. The germline gives CDR1 SNHLY, CDR2 FYNNEI. The CDR3 has 14 residues. J was trimmed by 3 bases and V by 8 bases; bases with no gene match: 9. The chain's CDR3 is CASLRTGQDYGYTF. In DNA form, the CDR3 reads TGTGCCAGCCTAAGGACAGGACAGGACTATGGCTACACCTTC.

This chain connects TRBV9 to TRBJ1-1; TRBD1 matches 7 bases. V shed 4 bases and J 11 bases; nucleotides not matched to a gene: 8. The V gene's germline CDR1 is SGDLS and CDR2 YYNGEE. The CDR3 has 12 residues. CDR3 amino acids: CASSLSGGAAFF. The CDR3 coding sequence is TGTGCCAGCAGCCTCTCAGGGGGGGCGGCTTTCTTT.

The chain has TRBV6-2 or TRBV6-3 and TRBJ2-1; D is ambiguous. Trimming stripped 0 bases from V and 12 bases from J, with 12 bases between. The germline gives CDR1 MNHEY, CDR2 SVGEGT. The CDR3 loop spans 13 amino acids. CDR3 region: CASSYSSQDRQFF. The CDR3 DNA reads as TGTGCCAGCAGTTACTCTAGCCAGGATAGGCAGTTCTTC.

This clonotype appeared many times. V and J are TRBV20-1 and TRBJ2-3; 11 bases fit TRBD2. The V segment lost 6 bases and the J segment 5 bases; nucleotides outside the gene matches: 4. The CDR3 is 13 residues long. CDR1 and CDR2 (germline): DFQATT, SNEGSKA (reference sequence). The CDR3 coding sequence is TGCAGTGCCCTAGCGGGAGGAGGAGATACGCAGTATTTT. Translating gives CSALAGGGDTQYF.

On this clonotype itself: Just one base apart from a much larger clone, this may be a read error. The conserved phenylalanine or tryptophan is not found at the CDR3 terminus, so this likely reflects a read error. V is TRBV7-9 and J is TRBJ2-3; possibly TRBD2 for D (5 bases). V was cut by 2 bases and J by 1 base, with 13 bases left in between. The germline CDR1 and CDR2 sequences are SEHNR and FQNEAQ (reference sequence). The CDR3 runs 16 residues. The CDR3 spells CASSLTFTGGTDTQYS. The CDR3 nucleotides read TGTGCCAGCAGCTTAACGTTTACCGGGGGCACAGATACGCAGTATTCT.

This clonotype has a count of ten or more. The chain links TRBV7-2 to TRBJ2-3; 7 bases match TRBD2. The CDR3 is made up of 16 amino acids. Germline values: CDR1 SGHTA, CDR2 FQGNSA. The V gene end was trimmed by 1 base and the J gene end by 5 bases; junction bases not matched to a gene: 9. The CDR3 DNA is TGTGCCAGCAGCTTAGGGGCAGCGGGATGGGGAGATACGCAGTATTTT. This translates into CASSLGAAGWGDTQYF. The full variable domain, in which reference TRBV7-2 and TRBJ2-3 provide the parts outside the CDR3, is GAGVSQSPSNKVTEKGKDVELRCDPISGHTALYWYRQSLGQGLEFLIYFQGNSAPDKSGLPSDRFSAERTGGSVSTLTIQRTQQEDSAVYLCASSLGAAGWGDTQYFGPGTRLTVL.

There are a few counts of this clonotype. The genes are TRBV6-2 or TRBV6-3 and TRBJ2-7, with 7 bases matching TRBD1. Trimming cost V 7 bases and J 2 bases; bases outside gene matches: 5. The V gene's germline CDR1 is MNHEY and CDR2 SVGEGT. The CDR3 is 13 residues long. The CDR3: CASTRDSPYEQYF. The CDR3 region has the DNA TGTGCCAGCACTCGGGACAGTCCCTACGAGCAGTACTTC.